Following are 9 T cell receptor beta chains from one sample sequenced in a study of T cell responses to AZD1222 COVID-19 vaccine. Profiled with immunoSEQ multiplex PCR; TCRdb holds only in-frame clones, not every one. The table lists about 140,000 clones, around 93% of them singletons. Here the sequenced sample was peripheral blood, taken on day 0 of AZD1222 vaccination. These receptors originate from an adult in good health.

J is TRBJ1-4 and V is TRBV2; a possible D gene is TRBD1 (5 bases). This CDR3 contains 14 residues. Per germline, CDR1 SNHLY and CDR2 FYNNEI. V lost 3 bases, J lost 7 bases, and 12 bases lay in between. CDR3 sequence reads: CASSETAVFEKLFF. As DNA, the CDR3 is TGTGCCAGCAGTGAGACAGCGGTATTTGAAAAACTGTTTTTT.

This clone showed up just once. J is TRBJ2-7 and V is TRBV11-2; 9 positions agree with TRBD2. The V gene end was trimmed by 5 bases and the J gene end by 6 bases; junction bases not matched to a gene: 14. The V gene's germline CDR1 is SGHAT and CDR2 FQNNGV. The CDR3 sequence is 16 residues long. The CDR3 loop is CASSTPRGSGRSEQYF. DNA for the CDR3: TGTGCCAGCAGCACCCCCCGGGGTAGCGGGAGAAGCGAGCAGTACTTC.

The V and J genes are TRBV11-2 and TRBJ1-4; possibly TRBD1 for D (6 bases). Trimming took off 8 bases at V and 7 bases at J, with 17 bases between the two ends. The CDR3 length is 14 residues. Looked up from germline, CDR1 is SGHAT and CDR2 is FQNNGV. The CDR3 bases are TGTGCCAGCGCGCCGGGGAGGGGGACTGAAAAACTGTTTTTT. This encodes CASAPGRGTEKLFF.

Turning to this clone: Relative to the germline gene, one junction end is altered; a read error may explain this. The rearrangement uses TRBV30 and TRBJ1-2; D is unclear. There are 12 residues in the CDR3. CDR1 is GTSNPN and CDR2 is SVGIG in the germline V gene (reference sequence). Here the CDR3 DNA reads TGTGCATGGACGCCAGGTGGCTATGGCTACACCTTC. Its translation: CAWTPGGYGYTF. Full variable domain (outside the CDR3, taken from reference TRBV30 and TRBJ1-2): SQTIHQWPATLVQPVGSPLSLECTVEGTSNPNLYWYRQAAGRGLQLLFYSVGIGQISSEVPQNLSASRPQDRQFILSSKKLLLSDSGFYLCAWTPGGYGYTFGSGTRLTVV.

V is TRBV27 and J is TRBJ1-6; D gene uncertain. Per the germline V gene, CDR1 is MNHEY and CDR2 is SMNVEV (reference sequence). V was shortened by 3 bases and J by 9 bases, with 9 bases between the two germline ends. This CDR3 spans 13 amino acids. The CDR3 protein is CASSFGVSSPLHF. In DNA form, the CDR3 reads TGTGCCAGCAGTTTTGGGGTTTCTTCACCCCTCCACTTT.

V usage is TRBV4-1 and J usage is TRBJ2-1, with 10 positions matching TRBD1. After removal of 3 bases from V and 7 bases from J, the junction contained 9 bases not matched to a gene. CDR1 is MGHRA and CDR2 is YSYEKL in the germline V gene. This CDR3 is built from 16 residues. The CDR3 loop is CASSHLPGQGQNEQFF. In DNA, the CDR3 is TGCGCCAGCAGCCATCTCCCGGGACAGGGGCAAAATGAGCAGTTCTTC.

This chain joins TRBV11-3 and TRBJ2-5; 11 bases fit TRBD2. Germline V gene sequence: CDR1 SGHNT, CDR2 YENEEA. J gave up 0 bases and V 5 bases, and 5 bases lay outside the gene matches. The CDR3 runs 16 residues. The DNA for the CDR3 is TGTGCCAGCAGCGCCAGACTAGCGGGATACCAAGAGACCCAGTACTTC. Protein: CASSARLAGYQETQYF.

The genes are TRBV5-1 and TRBJ1-3; no clear D. V was trimmed by 0 bases and J by 8 bases, leaving 18 bases between them. The CDR3 loop spans 16 amino acids. Germline V gene sequence: CDR1 SGHRS, CDR2 YFSETQ. The CDR3 bases are TGCGCCAGCAGCTTGGCTTGGGATTCGGGCTCCGACACCATATATTTT. Translating it yields CASSLAWDSGSDTIYF.

The chain employs TRBV27 and TRBJ2-5, with 11 bases aligning to TRBD2. Unmatched junction bases numbered 14, after V lost 6 bases and J lost 5 bases. CDR3 length: 17 residues. Germline V CDR1 and CDR2: MNHEY, SMNVEV (reference sequence). CDR3 DNA sequence: TGTGCCAGCAGCCGCTATCCCCTAGCGGGAGGAGTGGAGACCCAGTACTTC. Protein: CASSRYPLAGGVETQYF.